Listed below are T cell receptor beta chains from one sample, sequenced in a study of cytomegalovirus exposure and HLA in healthy donors. TCRdb's table, derived via immunoSEQ multiplex PCR, lists solely in-frame clones and lacks some. The top ten clones hold roughly 1.2% of a sample with 55,000 to 75,000 clones, 90% to 97% of them seen once. Sequencing used PBMCs. These receptor sequences come from a woman between 18 and 29 years old in good health and CMV-seronegative. Both conserved end residues are part of each CDR3. The D gene is left open where the match is weak. Size is stated for part of the rows, as once, few or many counts, or as a class when the clone is expanded.

j_call v_call clone_size d_call cdr3_aa cdr3_nt
TRBJ2-3 TRBV11-2 once - CASSFFRARTDTQYF TGTGCCAGCAGCTTCTTCAGGGCCCGCACAGATACGCAGTATTTT
TRBJ1-2 TRBV7-9 - - CASSLGLSYGYTF TGTGCCAGCAGCTTAGGTCTGAGCTATGGCTACACCTTC
TRBJ2-5 TRBV5-4 - - CASSSPTSQETQYF TGTGCCAGCAGCTCGCCTACTTCTCAAGAGACCCAGTACTTC
TRBJ2-7 TRBV4-1 - TRBD2 CASSQGSGSSYEQYF TGCGCCAGCAGCCAAGGCAGCGGGAGCTCCTACGAGCAGTACTTC
TRBJ2-7 TRBV28 - - CASRIGQSYEQYF TGTGCCAGCAGGATCGGACAGAGCTACGAGCAGTACTTC
TRBJ2-1 TRBV9 once TRBD2 CASSVGTSGRAPENYNEQFF TGTGCCAGCAGCGTAGGGACTAGCGGGAGGGCCCCGGAAAACTACAATGAGCAGTTCTTC
TRBJ1-4 TRBV28 - TRBD1 CASSFRDRGTNEKLFF TGTGCCAGCAGTTTCCGGGACAGGGGAACTAATGAAAAACTGTTTTTT
TRBJ2-3 TRBV9 - TRBD2 CASSVGEGLAADTQYF TGTGCCAGCAGCGTAGGGGAGGGACTAGCGGCAGATACGCAGTATTTT
TRBJ2-7 TRBV10-3 - TRBD2 CAISPGGVGEQYF TGTGCCATCAGCCCCGGGGGGGTTGGCGAGCAGTACTTC
TRBJ1-2 TRBV5-4 - - CASSPRGPQIADGYTF TGTGCCAGCAGCCCGCGGGGGCCCCAAATAGCTGATGGCTACACCTTC
TRBJ2-3 TRBV7-9 - - CASSPSTDTQYF TGTGCCAGCAGCCCCTCCACAGATACGCAGTATTTT
TRBJ2-3 TRBV7-2 - - CASSLASLPQYF TGTGCCAGCAGCTTAGCGTCCCTACCGCAGTATTTT
TRBJ2-5 TRBV7-9 - - CASSPEFLLYQETQYF TGTGCCAGCAGCCCGGAGTTTCTTCTGTACCAAGAGACCCAGTACTTC
TRBJ1-3 TRBV28 - TRBD1 CASSPGTAGNTIYF TGTGCCAGCAGCCCAGGGACAGCTGGAAACACCATATATTTT
TRBJ2-7 TRBV5-1 once TRBD2 CASSTGLVGYEQYF TGCGCCAGCAGCACGGGACTAGTTGGCTACGAGCAGTACTTC
TRBJ1-5 TRBV5-5 - TRBD1 CASSAGQRSQPQHF TGTGCCAGCAGCGCGGGACAGAGGTCTCAGCCCCAGCATTTT
TRBJ2-7 TRBV6-6 - - CASSPPGRVAHEQYF TGTGCCAGCAGTCCCCCAGGCAGGGTGGCCCACGAGCAGTACTTC
TRBJ1-2 TRBV7-9 - - CASSLPGTSTF TGTGCCAGCAGCTTACCCGGGACATCCACCTTC
TRBJ1-1 TRBV7-2 once TRBD1 CASRPHRGTEAFF TGTGCCAGCAGACCTCACAGGGGTACTGAAGCTTTTTTT
TRBJ1-3 TRBV10-3 - - CAISERGAGTGSGNTIYF TGTGCCATCAGTGAGCGGGGGGCGGGTACCGGCTCTGGAAACACCATATATTTT
TRBJ2-6 TRBV19 - - CASSIDSSGANVLTF TGTGCCAGTAGTATTGACAGTTCTGGGGCCAACGTCCTGACTTTC
TRBJ2-1 TRBV4-1 - TRBD2 CASSPMGEGYHEQFF TGCGCCAGCAGCCCCATGGGGGAGGGGTACCATGAGCAGTTCTTC
TRBJ2-5 TRBV18 - TRBD1 CASSPGTGGLETQYF TGTGCCAGCTCCCCCGGGACAGGGGGTTTGGAGACCCAGTACTTC
TRBJ2-7 TRBV4-1 - - CASSQTRGYEQYF TGCGCCAGCAGCCAAACTAGGGGGTACGAGCAGTACTTC
TRBJ2-2 TRBV28 - - CASSSAGISTGELFF TGTGCCAGCAGCTCTGCGGGGATCTCCACCGGGGAGCTGTTTTTT
TRBJ2-1 TRBV6-6 - TRBD2 CASSYSGTSANNEQFF TGTGCCAGCAGTTACTCTGGGACTAGCGCCAACAATGAGCAGTTCTTC
TRBJ2-5 TRBV11-2 few TRBD2 CASSSGLVWGETQYF TGTGCCAGCAGCTCCGGACTAGTATGGGGAGAGACCCAGTACTTC
TRBJ2-1 TRBV5-6 - TRBD2 CASSPRTSGSGDEQFF TGTGCCAGCAGCCCCAGGACTAGCGGGAGTGGCGATGAGCAGTTCTTC
TRBJ1-1 TRBV10-3 - TRBD1 CAIGGDRGLNTEAFF TGTGCCATCGGGGGGGACAGGGGGCTGAACACTGAAGCTTTCTTT
TRBJ1-1 TRBV15 - - CATSRSDTEAFF TGTGCCACCAGCAGGTCAGACACTGAAGCTTTCTTT